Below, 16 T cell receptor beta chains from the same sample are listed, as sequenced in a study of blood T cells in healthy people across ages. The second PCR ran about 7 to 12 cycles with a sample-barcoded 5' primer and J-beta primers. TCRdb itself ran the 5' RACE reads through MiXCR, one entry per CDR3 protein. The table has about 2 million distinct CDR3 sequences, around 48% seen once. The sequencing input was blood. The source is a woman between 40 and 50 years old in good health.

The CDR3 is CASSAGRGGGLSYEQYF. As DNA, the CDR3 is TGTGCCAGCAGCGCGGGAAGGGGCGGGGGACTCTCCTACGAGCAGTACTTC. The chain recombines TRBV7-2 with TRBJ2-7; 7 positions agree with TRBD2. Germline-derived CDR1 and CDR2 are SGHTA and FQGNSA. V was clipped by 5 bases and J by 0 bases; unmatched bases: 13. This CDR3 spans 17 amino acids.

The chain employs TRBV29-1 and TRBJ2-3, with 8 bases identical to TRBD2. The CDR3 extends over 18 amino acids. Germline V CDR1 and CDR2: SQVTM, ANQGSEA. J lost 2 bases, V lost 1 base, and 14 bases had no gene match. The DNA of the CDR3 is TGCAGCGTTGAAGCTCCAGCGGGGGAGCCGTTCAACACAGATACGCAGTATTTT. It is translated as CSVEAPAGEPFNTDTQYF.

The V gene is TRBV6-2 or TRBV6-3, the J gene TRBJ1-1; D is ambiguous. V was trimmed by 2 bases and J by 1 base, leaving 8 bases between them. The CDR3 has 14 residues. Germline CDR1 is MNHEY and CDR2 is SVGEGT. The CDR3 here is CASSYGQPNTEAFF. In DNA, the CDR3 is TGTGCCAGCAGTTACGGGCAGCCGAACACTGAAGCTTTCTTT.

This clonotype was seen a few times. As DNA, the CDR3 is TGTGCCAGCAGCTCCGACACTACTTACAATGAGCAGTTCTTC. It translates to CASSSDTTYNEQFF. The chain couples TRBV7-9 to TRBJ2-1; D unresolved. Germline lookup yields CDR1 SEHNR and CDR2 FQNEAQ (reference sequence). This CDR3 region has 14 residues. Trimming removed 4 bases from V and 4 bases from J, with 11 bases in between.

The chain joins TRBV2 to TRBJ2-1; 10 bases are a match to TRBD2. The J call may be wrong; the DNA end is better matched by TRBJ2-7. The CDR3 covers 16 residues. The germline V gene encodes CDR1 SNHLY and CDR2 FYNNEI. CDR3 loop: CASSDLGLAAYNEQYF. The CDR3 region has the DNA TGTGCCAGCAGTGATTTAGGACTAGCGGCCTACAATGAGCAGTACTTC.

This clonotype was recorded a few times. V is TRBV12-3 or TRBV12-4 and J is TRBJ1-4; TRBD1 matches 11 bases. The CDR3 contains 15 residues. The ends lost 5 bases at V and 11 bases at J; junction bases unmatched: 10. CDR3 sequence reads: CASSRPGQGVGKLFF. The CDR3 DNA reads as TGTGCCAGCAGTCGTCCGGGACAGGGGGTCGGGAAACTGTTTTTT.

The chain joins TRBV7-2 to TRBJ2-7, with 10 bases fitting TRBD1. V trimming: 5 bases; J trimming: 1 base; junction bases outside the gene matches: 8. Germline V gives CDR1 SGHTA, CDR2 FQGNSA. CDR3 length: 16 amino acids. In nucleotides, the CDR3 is TGTGCCAGCAGCGTCGACAGGGGGCGGATTTCCTACGAGCAGTACTTC. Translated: CASSVDRGRISYEQYF.

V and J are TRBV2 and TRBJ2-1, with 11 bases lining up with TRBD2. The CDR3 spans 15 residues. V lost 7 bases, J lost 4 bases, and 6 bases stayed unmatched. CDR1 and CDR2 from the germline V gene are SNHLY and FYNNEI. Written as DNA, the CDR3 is TGTGCCAGCAAGTACGGGACTAGCGGTTACAATGAGCAGTTCTTC. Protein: CASKYGTSGYNEQFF.

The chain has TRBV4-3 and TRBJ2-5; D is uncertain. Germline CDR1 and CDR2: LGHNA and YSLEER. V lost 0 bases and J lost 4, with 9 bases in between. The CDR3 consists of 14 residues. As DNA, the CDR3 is TGCGCCAGCAGCCAAGATGACGCGACAGAGACCCAGTACTTC. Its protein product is CASSQDDATETQYF.

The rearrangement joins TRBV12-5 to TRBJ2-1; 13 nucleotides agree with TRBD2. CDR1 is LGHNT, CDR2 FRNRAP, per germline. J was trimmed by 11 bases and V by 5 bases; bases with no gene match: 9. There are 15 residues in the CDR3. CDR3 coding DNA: TGTGCTAGTGGTCCGGGACTAGCGGGGACTGGGAAGCAGTTCTTC. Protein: CASGPGLAGTGKQFF.

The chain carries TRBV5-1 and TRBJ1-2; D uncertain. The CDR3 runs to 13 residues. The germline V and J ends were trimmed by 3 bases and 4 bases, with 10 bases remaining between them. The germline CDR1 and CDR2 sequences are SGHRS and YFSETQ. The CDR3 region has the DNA TGCGCCAGCAGCTCTCCCGGGCTCTATGGCTACACCTTC. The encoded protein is CASSSPGLYGYTF.

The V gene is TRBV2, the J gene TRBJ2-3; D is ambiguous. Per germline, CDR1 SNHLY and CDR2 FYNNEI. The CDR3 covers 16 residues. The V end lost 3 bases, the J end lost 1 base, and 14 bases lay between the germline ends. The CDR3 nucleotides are TGTGCCAGCAGTGAGCCGAGCAGCGACCGCACAGATACGCAGTATTTT. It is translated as CASSEPSSDRTDTQYF. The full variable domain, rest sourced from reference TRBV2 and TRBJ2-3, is EPEVTQTPSHQVTQMGQEVILRCVPISNHLYFYWYRQILGQKVEFLVSFYNNEISEKSEIFDDQFSVERPDGSNFTLKIRSTKLEDSAMYFCASSEPSSDRTDTQYFGPGTRLTVL.

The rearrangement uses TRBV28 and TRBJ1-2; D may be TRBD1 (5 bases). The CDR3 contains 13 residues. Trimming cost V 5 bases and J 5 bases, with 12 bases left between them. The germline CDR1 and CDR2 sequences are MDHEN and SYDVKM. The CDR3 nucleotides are TGTGCCAGCAGTACGCAGGGACCATATGGCTACACCTTC. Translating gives CASSTQGPYGYTF.

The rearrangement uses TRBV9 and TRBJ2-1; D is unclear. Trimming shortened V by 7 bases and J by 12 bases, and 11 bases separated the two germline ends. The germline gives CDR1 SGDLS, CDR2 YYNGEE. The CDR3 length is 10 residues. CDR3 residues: CASESVGQFF. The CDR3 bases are TGTGCCAGCGAGAGTGTCGGGCAGTTCTTC.

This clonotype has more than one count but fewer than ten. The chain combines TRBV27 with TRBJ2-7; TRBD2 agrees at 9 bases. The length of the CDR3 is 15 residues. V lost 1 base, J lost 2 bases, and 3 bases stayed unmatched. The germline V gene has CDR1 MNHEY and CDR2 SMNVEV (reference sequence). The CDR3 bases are TGTGCCAGCAGTTTATTGGCTAGCGGGACCTACGAGCAGTACTTC. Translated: CASSLLASGTYEQYF.

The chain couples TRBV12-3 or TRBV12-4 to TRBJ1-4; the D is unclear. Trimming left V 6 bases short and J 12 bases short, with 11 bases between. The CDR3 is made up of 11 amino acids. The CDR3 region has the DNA TGTGCCAGCAGCCGTAACGGAGAACTGTTTTTT. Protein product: CASSRNGELFF.